The clone carrying this TCR beta chain was seen a few times. The CDR3 contains 14 residues. V lost 2 bases, J lost 9 bases, and 13 bases lay in between. Per the germline V gene, CDR1 is LGHNA and CDR2 is YSLEER. The sample is drawn from a study of cytomegalovirus exposure and HLA in healthy donors. Primers included in the PCR were 60 Vbeta and 13 Jbeta primers. Methods used by the authors: Unique TCR beta chains totaled roughly 81 million in a later count, with around 10 million of them shared. The protocol was immunoSEQ multiplex PCR, while the TCRdb copy is restricted to in-frame clones and leaves out a portion. V and J calls and clone size are copied from that table; D and trimming were computed from the DNA. The sample consists of 210,000 or so clones, around 86% of them appearing once.

This TCR derives from a woman in her forties or fifties in good health and CMV-seropositive. The sample consisted of PBMCs. V gene TRBV4-3 combines with J gene TRBJ1-4; the D is unclear. CDR3 sequence: CASSQTRTGQKLFF. The DNA for the CDR3 is TGCGCCAGCAGCCAAACCCGGACTGGTCAAAAACTGTTTTTT.